This TCR beta chain was captured in a study of T cells after yellow fever vaccination. At the level of the study: The fractions with low cell numbers were processed using SMART-Seq v4 Ultra Low Input. Study-level findings and limits: Weaker, the secondary response had a peak occurring faster, on day 5 versus 15. The CD4 and CD8 compartments had a small share of their clonotypes in common.

Universal primer sites and UMIs were introduced during 5'RACE template-switching synthesis of TCR cDNA. TCRdb recomputed calls from the 5' RACE reads with MiXCR, one row per CDR3 protein. The table has some 390,000 distinct CDR3 sequences, approximately 6% seen once; the top ten hold over 12%. The germline CDR1 and CDR2 sequences are KGHSH and LQKENI. CDR3 size: 13 residues. V was cut by 2 bases and J by 2 bases, with 6 bases left in between. The sample holds many counts of this clonotype. The target antigen is unknown. The chain has TRBV18 and TRBJ1-1; no reliable D call. The TCR sequence derives from a man aged 25-40 years who received the YFV17D yellow fever vaccine. Here the sequenced sample was PBMCs, taken 5 days after the yellow fever booster vaccination. This chain's CDR3 is CASSPRVNTEAFF. CDR3 coding DNA: TGTGCCAGCTCACCAAGGGTTAACACTGAAGCTTTCTTT.